The clone carrying this TCR beta chain was observed a handful of times. As yet, its antigen is unknown. Building of the TCR beta libraries involved iRepertoire HTBI primers and Arm-PCR of CDR3 regions. TCRdb processed the multiplex PCR reads anew with MiXCR; each CDR3 protein has one entry. The table lists about 560,000 distinct CDR3 sequences, roughly 16% of them singletons. The data originate from a study of regulatory T cells in long-lasting Graves disease. Study-level results: Patients with persistent disease showed a bias toward TRBV28, TRBJ1-2 and TRBJ2-5.

Indicated time point: newly diagnosed GD, antithyroid drugs for less than 3 months. The TCR library used RNA extracted from PBMCs. The CDR3 has 16 amino acids. V lost 5 bases and J lost 8; bases outside the gene matches: 12. Germline V gene data show CDR1 as SEHNR and CDR2 as FQNEAQ (reference sequence). These records were also assigned to another study, of T cells in Graves' hyperthyroidism and ophthalmopathy. That report notes: In making diagnoses, clinical symptoms, serum thyroxine and TRAb, thyroid ultrasound and orbital computed tomography were all used. The TCR CDR3 first-round RT-PCR relied on the HTBI primer set. Among clonotypes expanded in thyroid above 0.001, most were also found in blood.

This material consisted of peripheral blood mononuclear cells (PBMCs), taken at new diagnosis, from a patient treated with antithyroid drugs. This sequence was found in a man aged 18 to 30 with Graves disease. The chain has TRBV7-9 and TRBJ2-1; TRBD2 aligns across 10 bases. DNA of the CDR3: TGTGCCAGCAGCGCGGGCGGAGCGGGAGGGTCCGATGAGCAGTTCTTC. Its protein product is CASSAGGAGGSDEQFF.